This T cell receptor beta chain came from a study of beta chain features in type 1 diabetes. Study observations and caveats: A moderate, significant TCRB CDR3 shortening appeared in type 1 diabetes across four CD4+ subsets.

With regard to this clone: Its antigen is unknown.

With 1 base clipped from V and 0 bases from J, the junction kept 14 bases outside the gene matches. The germline V gene has CDR1 MGHRA and CDR2 YSYEKL. The CDR3 runs 20 residues. Reverse transcribing all isolated RNA meant expressed TCRB transcripts were sequenced. Produced via immunoSEQ multiplex PCR; TCRdb's table is partial and in-frame only. This table holds roughly 51,000 clones, 52% found once. Material for sequencing was Tregs from blood. The clonotype was recovered from a woman aged 35 to 49 with type 1 diabetes. The chain recombines TRBV4-1 with TRBJ2-1, with 8 positions matching TRBD2. CDR3 coding DNA: TGCGCCAGCAGCCAAGGGCAAGCGGGAGAAATTACGGGCTCCTACAATGAGCAGTTCTTC. Protein product: CASSQGQAGEITGSYNEQFF.